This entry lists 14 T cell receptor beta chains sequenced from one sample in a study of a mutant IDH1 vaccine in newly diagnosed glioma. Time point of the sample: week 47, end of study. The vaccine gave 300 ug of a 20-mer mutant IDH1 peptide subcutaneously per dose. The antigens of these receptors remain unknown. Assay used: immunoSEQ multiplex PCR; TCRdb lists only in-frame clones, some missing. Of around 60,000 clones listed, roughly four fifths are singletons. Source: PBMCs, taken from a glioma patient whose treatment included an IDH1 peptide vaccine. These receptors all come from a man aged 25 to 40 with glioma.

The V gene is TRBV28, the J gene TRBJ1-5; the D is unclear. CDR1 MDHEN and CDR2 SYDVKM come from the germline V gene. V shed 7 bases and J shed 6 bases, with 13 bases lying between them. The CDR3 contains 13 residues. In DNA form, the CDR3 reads TGTGCCAGCAACACACCGAGTGGTCAGCCCCAGCATTTT. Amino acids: CASNTPSGQPQHF.

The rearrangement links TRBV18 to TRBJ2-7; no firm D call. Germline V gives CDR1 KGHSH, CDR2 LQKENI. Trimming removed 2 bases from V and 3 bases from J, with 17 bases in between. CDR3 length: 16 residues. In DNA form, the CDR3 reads TGTGCCAGCTCACCAGTTCTGGGATCTTCCCTCTACGAGCAGTACTTC. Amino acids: CASSPVLGSSLYEQYF.

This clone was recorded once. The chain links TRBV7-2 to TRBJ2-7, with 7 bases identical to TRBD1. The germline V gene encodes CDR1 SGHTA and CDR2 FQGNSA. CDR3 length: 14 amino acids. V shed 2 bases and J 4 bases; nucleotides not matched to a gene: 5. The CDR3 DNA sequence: TGTGCCAGCAGCTTACAGCCAGGGGGATACGAGCAGTACTTC. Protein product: CASSLQPGGYEQYF.

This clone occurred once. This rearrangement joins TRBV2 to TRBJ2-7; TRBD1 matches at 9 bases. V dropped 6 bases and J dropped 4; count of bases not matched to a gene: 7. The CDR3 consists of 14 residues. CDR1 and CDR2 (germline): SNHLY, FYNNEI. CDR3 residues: CASRDPGQGYEQYF. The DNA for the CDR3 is TGTGCCAGCAGGGACCCGGGACAGGGTTACGAGCAGTACTTC.

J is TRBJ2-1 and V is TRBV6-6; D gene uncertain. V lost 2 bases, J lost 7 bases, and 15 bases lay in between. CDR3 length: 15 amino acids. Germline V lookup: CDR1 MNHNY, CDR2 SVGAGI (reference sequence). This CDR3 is CASSYADPSGNEQFF. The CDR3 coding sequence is TGTGCCAGCAGTTACGCCGACCCTTCTGGGAATGAGCAGTTCTTC.

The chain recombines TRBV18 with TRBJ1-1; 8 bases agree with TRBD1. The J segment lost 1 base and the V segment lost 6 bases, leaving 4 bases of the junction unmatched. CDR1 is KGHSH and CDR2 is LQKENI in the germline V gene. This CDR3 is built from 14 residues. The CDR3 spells CASSRDRQNTEAFF. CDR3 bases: TGTGCCAGCTCCCGGGACAGGCAGAACACTGAAGCTTTCTTT.

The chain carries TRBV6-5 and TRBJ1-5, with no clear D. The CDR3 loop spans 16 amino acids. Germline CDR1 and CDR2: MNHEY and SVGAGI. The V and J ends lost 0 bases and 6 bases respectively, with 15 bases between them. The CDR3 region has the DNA TGTGCCAGCAGTTACTCAGGGCCAATCGGTCGTCAGCCCCAGCATTTT. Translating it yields CASSYSGPIGRQPQHF.

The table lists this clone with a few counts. The CDR3 bases are TGTGCCAGCTCACCATCCGGGACAGGGGTGGTGATCACTGAAGCTTTCTTT. Its translation: CASSPSGTGVVITEAFF. The rearrangement joins TRBV18 to TRBJ1-1; TRBD1 matches at 10 bases. The CDR3 consists of 17 residues. Germline loops: CDR1 KGHSH, CDR2 LQKENI. The V gene end was trimmed by 2 bases and the J gene end by 4 bases; junction bases not matched to a gene: 10.

The CDR3 DNA reads as TGTGCCAGTGGGGACCTTCCGAATGAGCAGTTCTTC. It is translated as CASGDLPNEQFF. The chain has TRBV19 and TRBJ2-1; perhaps D is TRBD1 or TRBD2 (5 bases each). V shed 8 bases and J shed 7 bases, with 12 bases lying between them. The length of the CDR3 is 12 residues. Germline V CDR1 and CDR2: LNHDA, SQIVND (reference sequence).

The CDR3 protein is CACSRSLNEKLFF. The CDR3 bases are TGTGCCTGCAGCCGCAGCCTTAATGAAAAACTGTTTTTT. J is TRBJ1-4 and V is TRBV30; the D is unclear. In germline, CDR1 is GTSNPN, CDR2 SVGIG (reference sequence). This CDR3 region has 13 residues. Trimming stripped 6 bases from V and 4 bases from J, with 12 bases between. Full variable domain (missing parts from reference TRBV30 and TRBJ1-4): SQTIHQWPATLVQPVGSPLSLECTVEGTSNPNLYWYRQAAGRGLQLLFYSVGIGQISSEVPQNLSASRPQDRQFILSSKKLLLSDSGFYLCACSRSLNEKLFFGSGTQLSVL.

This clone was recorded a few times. The chain's CDR3 is CASSGSGGVAEAFF. The CDR3 bases are TGTGCCAGCAGTGGTTCAGGGGGAGTCGCTGAAGCTTTCTTT. The rearrangement uses TRBV2 and TRBJ1-1; 7 bases are shared with TRBD1. V lost 4 bases and J lost 6; bases outside the gene matches: 8. Germline CDR1 reads SNHLY; CDR2 reads FYNNEI. This CDR3 is built from 14 residues.

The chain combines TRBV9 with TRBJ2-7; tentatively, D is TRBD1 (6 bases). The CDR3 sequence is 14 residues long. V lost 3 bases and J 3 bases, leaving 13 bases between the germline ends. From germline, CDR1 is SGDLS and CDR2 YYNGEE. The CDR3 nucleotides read TGTGCCAGCAGCGAGAGGGGGATGGACTACGAGCAGTACTTC. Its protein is CASSERGMDYEQYF.

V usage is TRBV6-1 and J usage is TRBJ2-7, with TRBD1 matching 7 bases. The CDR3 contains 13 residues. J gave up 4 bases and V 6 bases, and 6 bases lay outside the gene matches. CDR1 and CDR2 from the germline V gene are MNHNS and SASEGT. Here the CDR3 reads CASRVDRRYEQYF. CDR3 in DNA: TGTGCCAGCAGAGTGGACAGGCGTTACGAGCAGTACTTC.

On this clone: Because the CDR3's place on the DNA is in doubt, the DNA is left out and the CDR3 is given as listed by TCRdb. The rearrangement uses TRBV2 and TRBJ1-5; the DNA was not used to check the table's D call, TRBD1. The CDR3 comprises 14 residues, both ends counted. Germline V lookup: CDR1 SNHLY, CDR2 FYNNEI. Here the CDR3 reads CASSGDREISPSIF.